The 3 T cell receptor beta chains below were found in one sample sequenced in a study of cytomegalovirus exposure and HLA in healthy donors (dated by TCRdb to about 2017). Library preparation employed the immunoSEQ multiplex PCR assay. For the multiplex PCR, a mixture combining 60 forward primers for TCR Vbeta segments and 13 reverse primers for TCR Jbeta segments was used. TCRdb holds this immuneACCESS table with in-frame rearrangements only. Some clones are missing; in checked studies, unresolved V genes explain under half, and the rest has no known cause. In this sample the table shows 150,000 to 200,000 clones, 60% to 85% of which occur a single time. 0.9% to 1.2% of the sample lies in the top ten. The specimen was PBMCs. The source is a woman aged 40-49 years in good health and CMV-seronegative.

This chain joins TRBV7-7 and TRBJ2-2; D gene ambiguous. The CDR3 runs 14 residues. V was trimmed by 2 bases and J by 1 base, leaving 5 bases between them. Germline V gives CDR1 SSHAT, CDR2 FNYEAQ (reference sequence). In DNA, the CDR3 is TGTGCCAGCAGCTTATTACAGAACACCGGGGAGCTGTTTTTT. It codes for CASSLLQNTGELFF.

V gene TRBV5-6 combines with J gene TRBJ2-7, with D maybe TRBD1 (6 bases). Trimming removed 4 bases from V and 3 bases from J, with 14 bases in between. Looked up from germline, CDR1 is SGHDT and CDR2 is YYEEEE. The CDR3 is made up of 14 amino acids. CDR3 in amino acids: CASSPWGRSYEQYF. The CDR3 coding sequence is TGTGCCAGCAGCCCTTGGGGGCGAAGCTACGAGCAGTACTTC.

CDR3 bases: TGTGCCAGTGGGACAGGGGTAAGGAACACTGAAGCTTTCTTT. Amino acid sequence: CASGTGVRNTEAFF. The V and J genes are TRBV19 and TRBJ1-1, with 10 bases fitting TRBD1. The CDR3 length is 14 residues. The germline V gene has CDR1 LNHDA and CDR2 SQIVND (reference sequence). Trimming at V came to 8 bases and at J to 1 base, leaving 4 bases not matched to a gene.